This is a list of T cell receptor beta chains from one sample in a study of shared clonotypes between healthy human individuals. Only in-frame clones appear in the TCRdb table, and some are missing; sequencing was by immunoSEQ multiplex PCR. The sample includes some 680,000 clones, around four fifths seen only once; the top ten take around 1.8%. The sample taken for sequencing was memory CD4+ T cells sorted from blood. These receptors originate from a woman between 25 and 40 years old in good health. Each CDR3 is given with its conserved first and last residue. Fields, in order: D gene, clone size, J gene, V gene, CDR3 DNA, CDR3 protein. D genes are given only for firm matches. The size field is filled for only some rows; it gives once, few, many or a size class.

D gene: -
clone size: -
J gene: TRBJ2-3
V gene: TRBV5-1
CDR3 DNA: TGCGCCAGCAGCATCGCACAGGGAGGAGACACAGATACGCAGTATTTT
CDR3 protein: CASSIAQGGDTDTQYF

D gene: TRBD2
clone size: few
J gene: TRBJ2-7
V gene: TRBV27
CDR3 DNA: TGTGCCAGCAGTGTAGCGGGAGGGACCGGGCAGTACTTC
CDR3 protein: CASSVAGGTGQYF

D gene: TRBD2
clone size: -
J gene: TRBJ2-1
V gene: TRBV28
CDR3 DNA: TGTGCCAGCTGGAGGGGTGAACGACTAGCGGGGAGGGGTGAGCAGTTCTTC
CDR3 protein: CASWRGERLAGRGEQFF

D gene: -
clone size: few
J gene: TRBJ2-5
V gene: TRBV5-6
CDR3 DNA: TGTGCCAGCAGCCGAACTGACTCCCAAGAGACCCAGTACTTC
CDR3 protein: CASSRTDSQETQYF

D gene: TRBD1
clone size: -
J gene: TRBJ1-5
V gene: TRBV7-2
CDR3 DNA: TGTGCCAGCAACAGGGGGGAGGGGTATCAGCCCCAGCATTTT
CDR3 protein: CASNRGEGYQPQHF

D gene: -
clone size: -
J gene: TRBJ1-1
V gene: TRBV5-1
CDR3 DNA: TGCGCCAGCAGCCCGAGGGTAGGGGGTACTGAAGCTTTCTTT
CDR3 protein: CASSPRVGGTEAFF

D gene: TRBD1
clone size: few
J gene: TRBJ2-7
V gene: TRBV6-6
CDR3 DNA: TGTGCCAGCAGGTTGACAGGGGAAAGCTACGAGCAGTACTTC
CDR3 protein: CASRLTGESYEQYF

D gene: -
clone size: -
J gene: TRBJ2-5
V gene: TRBV14
CDR3 DNA: TGTGCCAGCAGCCAAGTAAAGCGAAGGGACCAAGAGACCCAGTACTTC
CDR3 protein: CASSQVKRRDQETQYF

D gene: TRBD1
clone size: few
J gene: TRBJ1-1
V gene: TRBV28
CDR3 DNA: TGTGCCAGCAGTCCTCCGGGACAGGGAGGGTCTGAAGCTTTCTTT
CDR3 protein: CASSPPGQGGSEAFF

D gene: -
clone size: -
J gene: TRBJ1-1
V gene: TRBV7-9
CDR3 DNA: TGTGCCAGCAGCTTAGAAAGGAACACTGAAGCTTTCTTT
CDR3 protein: CASSLERNTEAFF

D gene: -
clone size: -
J gene: TRBJ1-2
V gene: TRBV9
CDR3 DNA: TGTGCCAGCAGCGTAGAGGCAGGACCTAACTATGGCTACACCTTC
CDR3 protein: CASSVEAGPNYGYTF

D gene: -
clone size: -
J gene: TRBJ2-5
V gene: TRBV28
CDR3 DNA: TGTGCCAGCAGTTTAGTCGGTACCCAGTACTTC
CDR3 protein: CASSLVGTQYF

D gene: TRBD2
clone size: -
J gene: TRBJ2-5
V gene: TRBV4-1
CDR3 DNA: TGCGCCAGCAGCCAAGAGGCCACGGGAGGAGAGAGAGAGACCCAGTACTTC
CDR3 protein: CASSQEATGGERETQYF

D gene: -
clone size: -
J gene: TRBJ1-3
V gene: TRBV11-2
CDR3 DNA: TGTGCCAGCAGCCCCATGAGGGATGGAAACACCATATATTTT
CDR3 protein: CASSPMRDGNTIYF

D gene: -
clone size: -
J gene: TRBJ1-2
V gene: TRBV5-4
CDR3 DNA: TGTGCCAGCAGCTTGTCTGGGGAGCCCTATGGCTACACCTTC
CDR3 protein: CASSLSGEPYGYTF

D gene: -
clone size: once
J gene: TRBJ2-3
V gene: TRBV2
CDR3 DNA: TGTGCCAGCAGTGGAGGTTGGGGGAGCGGGAGCACAGATACGCAGTATTTT
CDR3 protein: CASSGGWGSGSTDTQYF

D gene: TRBD2
clone size: -
J gene: TRBJ2-7
V gene: TRBV28
CDR3 DNA: TGTGCCAGCAGACTAGCGGGAGGGCCCCACGAGCAGTACTTC
CDR3 protein: CASRLAGGPHEQYF

D gene: -
clone size: -
J gene: TRBJ1-3
V gene: TRBV25-1
CDR3 DNA: TGTGCCAGCAGTGGTGTCAGAGACTCTGGAAACACCATATATTTT
CDR3 protein: CASSGVRDSGNTIYF

D gene: TRBD2
clone size: -
J gene: TRBJ2-1
V gene: TRBV27
CDR3 DNA: TGTGCCAGCAGTTTATTGGTGGAGCGGGAGGGCCGAGGGGTACATGAGCAGTTCTTC
CDR3 protein: CASSLLVEREGRGVHEQFF

D gene: TRBD1
clone size: -
J gene: TRBJ2-7
V gene: TRBV5-1
CDR3 DNA: TGCGCCAGCAGCCAATACCCCATCGGACAGGTCTTATACGAGCAGTACTTC
CDR3 protein: CASSQYPIGQVLYEQYF

D gene: -
clone size: -
J gene: TRBJ2-6
V gene: TRBV19
CDR3 DNA: TGTGCCAGTAGTATGTTGAGCTCTGGGGCCAACGTCCTGACTTTC
CDR3 protein: CASSMLSSGANVLTF

D gene: -
clone size: few
J gene: TRBJ2-7
V gene: TRBV19
CDR3 DNA: TGTGCCAGTAGTCCCCCCGGGCGGTACGAGCAGTACTTC
CDR3 protein: CASSPPGRYEQYF

D gene: -
clone size: -
J gene: TRBJ2-4
V gene: TRBV7-2
CDR3 DNA: TGTGCCAGCAGCCTGACAGTACTAGCCAAAAACATTCAGTACTTC
CDR3 protein: CASSLTVLAKNIQYF

D gene: -
clone size: -
J gene: TRBJ2-6
V gene: TRBV20-1
CDR3 DNA: TGCAGTGCTAGAGACAACGTCCTGACTTTC
CDR3 protein: CSARDNVLTF

D gene: -
clone size: -
J gene: TRBJ2-6
V gene: TRBV28
CDR3 DNA: TGTGCCAGCAGAGGGGGAACCTACTCTGGGGCCAACGTCCTGACTTTC
CDR3 protein: CASRGGTYSGANVLTF

D gene: -
clone size: -
J gene: TRBJ2-7
V gene: TRBV6-1
CDR3 DNA: TGTGCCAGCAGTGGAGGGATCAGCTCCTACGAGCAGTACTTC
CDR3 protein: CASSGGISSYEQYF

D gene: -
clone size: few
J gene: TRBJ2-7
V gene: TRBV6-1
CDR3 DNA: TGTGCCAGCAGTGAAGTCCCCCTAAGGTACTTC
CDR3 protein: CASSEVPLRYF

D gene: -
clone size: few
J gene: TRBJ1-4
V gene: TRBV30
CDR3 DNA: TGTGCCTGGAGAGTGACTGGGGCTGGTGAAAAACTGTTTTTT
CDR3 protein: CAWRVTGAGEKLFF

D gene: TRBD1
clone size: -
J gene: TRBJ1-1
V gene: TRBV5-1
CDR3 DNA: TGCGCCAGCAGCTTGGACGCGCCAGGGGGCGAAGCTTTCTTT
CDR3 protein: CASSLDAPGGEAFF

D gene: TRBD1
clone size: -
J gene: TRBJ1-5
V gene: TRBV19
CDR3 DNA: TGTGCCAGTAGTATCGCCGACAGGGTTAGCAATCAGCCCCAGCATTTT
CDR3 protein: CASSIADRVSNQPQHF

D gene: TRBD1
clone size: -
J gene: TRBJ1-1
V gene: TRBV6-5
CDR3 DNA: TGTGCCAGCAGTTACAGGGGCAGGGGGAGGAACACTGAAGCTTTCTTT
CDR3 protein: CASSYRGRGRNTEAFF

D gene: TRBD1
clone size: -
J gene: TRBJ1-1
V gene: TRBV6-1
CDR3 DNA: TGTGCCAGCACCCGGGACAGGGGGCTGGGGACTGAAGCTTTCTTT
CDR3 protein: CASTRDRGLGTEAFF

D gene: TRBD2
clone size: few
J gene: TRBJ2-1
V gene: TRBV4-2
CDR3 DNA: TGTGCCAGCAGCCAAGATACCAGCAGGGGACTAGCGGGAGGGGTCCATTACAATGAGCAGTTCTTC
CDR3 protein: CASSQDTSRGLAGGVHYNEQFF

D gene: -
clone size: -
J gene: TRBJ2-5
V gene: TRBV5-1
CDR3 DNA: TGCGCCAGCAGCCCCCCGGGGGTTCAAGAGACCCAGTACTTC
CDR3 protein: CASSPPGVQETQYF

D gene: -
clone size: -
J gene: TRBJ2-1
V gene: TRBV9
CDR3 DNA: TGTGCCAGCAGCGTAGAAGCGGTCTCCTACAATGAGCAGTTCTTC
CDR3 protein: CASSVEAVSYNEQFF

D gene: -
clone size: -
J gene: TRBJ2-7
V gene: TRBV7-9
CDR3 DNA: TGTGCCAGCAGCCCCTCGGCGTCGGGATTAGGGTACTTC
CDR3 protein: CASSPSASGLGYF

D gene: -
clone size: -
J gene: TRBJ1-2
V gene: TRBV19
CDR3 DNA: TGTGCCAGCGGGGGCCCTGGCTACACCTTC
CDR3 protein: CASGGPGYTF

D gene: TRBD2
clone size: once
J gene: TRBJ2-1
V gene: TRBV11-2
CDR3 DNA: TGTGCCAGCAGCTACGATTGGACTAGCGGGAGGGGGTACAATGAGCAGTTCTTC
CDR3 protein: CASSYDWTSGRGYNEQFF

D gene: -
clone size: -
J gene: TRBJ1-2
V gene: TRBV19
CDR3 DNA: TGTGCCACACGGACCGACAGCCTACTATATGGCTACACCTTC
CDR3 protein: CATRTDSLLYGYTF

D gene: TRBD1
clone size: -
J gene: TRBJ2-7
V gene: TRBV29-1
CDR3 DNA: TGCAGCGTGGGACAGGGAACCTACGAGCAGTACTTC
CDR3 protein: CSVGQGTYEQYF

D gene: -
clone size: -
J gene: TRBJ1-5
V gene: TRBV7-8
CDR3 DNA: TGTGCCAGCAGCTTAGTCCCGGGGAGGGATCAGCCCCAGCATTTT
CDR3 protein: CASSLVPGRDQPQHF

D gene: -
clone size: few
J gene: TRBJ1-2
V gene: TRBV19
CDR3 DNA: TGTGCCAGTAACCCAAGGGAATACTATGGCTACACCTTC
CDR3 protein: CASNPREYYGYTF

D gene: -
clone size: once
J gene: TRBJ2-5
V gene: TRBV7-3
CDR3 DNA: TGTGCCAGCAGCTTATGGTCTAGCGAGGAGACCCAGTACTTC
CDR3 protein: CASSLWSSEETQYF

D gene: TRBD2
clone size: -
J gene: TRBJ2-3
V gene: TRBV5-1
CDR3 DNA: TGCGCCAGCAGCCCCTATAGCGGGATGCGTACAGATACGCAGTATTTT
CDR3 protein: CASSPYSGMRTDTQYF

D gene: -
clone size: -
J gene: TRBJ2-7
V gene: TRBV5-1
CDR3 DNA: TGCGCCAGCAGCTTGGTACCTCGTCAAGGTGGCGAGCAGTACTTC
CDR3 protein: CASSLVPRQGGEQYF

D gene: -
clone size: -
J gene: TRBJ1-1
V gene: TRBV6-6
CDR3 DNA: TGTGCCAGCAGATATCGGGACACTGAAGCTTTCTTT
CDR3 protein: CASRYRDTEAFF

D gene: TRBD1
clone size: -
J gene: TRBJ2-3
V gene: TRBV5-1
CDR3 DNA: TGCGCCAGCGGGGACCCGACAGGGTCGGGGGATACGCAGTATTTT
CDR3 protein: CASGDPTGSGDTQYF

D gene: TRBD1
clone size: -
J gene: TRBJ2-3
V gene: TRBV10-1
CDR3 DNA: TGCGCCAGCAGTCCGGGACAGGGCCCAGATACGCAGTATTTT
CDR3 protein: CASSPGQGPDTQYF

D gene: TRBD1
clone size: -
J gene: TRBJ1-5
V gene: TRBV10-2
CDR3 DNA: TGCGCCAGCCGCCCAGAAACAGGGGGCAATCAGCCCCAGCATTTT
CDR3 protein: CASRPETGGNQPQHF

D gene: -
clone size: -
J gene: TRBJ1-2
V gene: TRBV18
CDR3 DNA: TGTGCCAGCTCACCACTCGACCGAAGCGCAAGGACATATGGCTACACCTTC
CDR3 protein: CASSPLDRSARTYGYTF

D gene: -
clone size: -
J gene: TRBJ2-2
V gene: TRBV9
CDR3 DNA: TGTGCCAGCAGCGTGCACCCCGGGAGAACGAACACCGGGGAGCTGTTTTTT
CDR3 protein: CASSVHPGRTNTGELFF

D gene: -
clone size: -
J gene: TRBJ2-7
V gene: TRBV4-1
CDR3 DNA: TGCGCCAGCAGCCAAGTGCAGCGAGCCTACGAGCAGTACTTC
CDR3 protein: CASSQVQRAYEQYF

D gene: TRBD2
clone size: -
J gene: TRBJ2-1
V gene: TRBV2
CDR3 DNA: TGTGCCAGCAGGGGACTAGCGGGAAGGGTTGAGCAGTTCTTC
CDR3 protein: CASRGLAGRVEQFF